This T cell receptor (beta chain) was found in a study of a mutant IDH1 vaccine in newly diagnosed glioma. Turning to the study itself: It was at week 35 that visit V12 occurred, and at week 47 that visit V13 did.

Indicated time point: week 47, end of study. One vaccine dose held 300 ug of mutant IDH1 20-mer peptide and came with topical imiquimod. Patients underwent eight vaccinations, which took place in weeks 1, 3, 5, 7, 11, 15, 19 and 23. For this clone: Its specificity is unknown.

Clones were sequenced by immunoSEQ multiplex PCR, and TCRdb holds only the in-frame ones, with some missing. The table lists tens of thousands of clones, about 81% of them singletons. With 2 bases removed from V and 0 bases from J, the gap between germline ends came to 7 bases. CDR1 is MNHNY, CDR2 SVGAGI, per germline (reference sequence). The CDR3 is 14 residues long. V usage is TRBV6-6 and J usage is TRBJ1-1; D gene unclear. The clonotype comes from a man aged 35 to 55 with glioma. The starting material was PBMCs, obtained from a glioma patient whose treatment included an IDH1 peptide vaccine. The CDR3 DNA follows: TGTGCCAGCAGTTACGCAGGAGTGAACACTGAAGCTTTCTTT. It encodes CASSYAGVNTEAFF.